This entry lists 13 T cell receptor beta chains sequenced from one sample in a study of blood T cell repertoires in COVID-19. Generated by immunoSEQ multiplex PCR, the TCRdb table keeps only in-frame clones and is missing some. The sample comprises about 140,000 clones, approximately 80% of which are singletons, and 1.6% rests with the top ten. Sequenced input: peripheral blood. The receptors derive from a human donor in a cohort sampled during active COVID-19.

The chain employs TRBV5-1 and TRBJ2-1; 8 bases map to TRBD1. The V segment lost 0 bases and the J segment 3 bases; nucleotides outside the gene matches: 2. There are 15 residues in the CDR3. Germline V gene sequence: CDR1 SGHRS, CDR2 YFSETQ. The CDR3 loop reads CASSLEGQDYNEQFF. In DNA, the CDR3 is TGCGCCAGCAGCTTGGAGGGACAGGACTACAATGAGCAGTTCTTC.

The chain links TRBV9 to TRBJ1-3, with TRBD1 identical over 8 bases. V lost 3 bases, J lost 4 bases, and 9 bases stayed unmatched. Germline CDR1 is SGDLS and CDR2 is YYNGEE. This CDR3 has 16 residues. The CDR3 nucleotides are TGTGCCAGCAGCGCACACGCGACAGGGGCCGGAAACACCATATATTTT. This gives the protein CASSAHATGAGNTIYF.

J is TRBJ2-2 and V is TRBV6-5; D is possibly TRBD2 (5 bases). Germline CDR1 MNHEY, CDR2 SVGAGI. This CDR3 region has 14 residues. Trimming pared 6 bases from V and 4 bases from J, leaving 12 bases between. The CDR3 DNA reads TGTGCCAGCAGCCCACTAGTTATCACCGGGGAGCTGTTTTTT. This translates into CASSPLVITGELFF.

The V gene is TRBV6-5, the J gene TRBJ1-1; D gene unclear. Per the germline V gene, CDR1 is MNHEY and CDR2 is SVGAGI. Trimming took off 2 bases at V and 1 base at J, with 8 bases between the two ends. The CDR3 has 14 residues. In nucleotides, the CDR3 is TGTGCCAGCAGTTACGCCCACAAGAACACTGAAGCTTTCTTT. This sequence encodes CASSYAHKNTEAFF.

CDR3 amino acids: CASQDSVFSSGYTF. In nucleotides, the CDR3 is TGTGCCAGTCAAGACAGCGTTTTTTCGTCCGGCTACACCTTC. The chain combines TRBV19 with TRBJ1-2, with D possibly being TRBD1 (5 bases). The V gene lost 8 bases and the J gene lost 8 bases, with 21 bases spanning the gap. The CDR3 runs to 14 residues. Germline V gene sequence: CDR1 LNHDA, CDR2 SQIVND (reference sequence). Using reference TRBV19 and TRBJ1-2 for the parts outside the CDR3, the full variable domain is DGGITQSPKYLFRKEGQNVTLSCEQNLNHDAMYWYRQDPGQGLRLIYYSQIVNDFQKGDIAEGYSVSREKKESFPLTVTSAQKNPTAFYLCASQDSVFSSGYTFGSGTRLTVV.

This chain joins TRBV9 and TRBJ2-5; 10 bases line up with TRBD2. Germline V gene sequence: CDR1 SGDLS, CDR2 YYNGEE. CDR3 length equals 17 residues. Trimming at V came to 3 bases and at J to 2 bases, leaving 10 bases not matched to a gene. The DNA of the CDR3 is TGTGCCAGCAGCGGACGAGAAGCGGGAGGGTATCAAGAGACCCAGTACTTC. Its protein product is CASSGREAGGYQETQYF. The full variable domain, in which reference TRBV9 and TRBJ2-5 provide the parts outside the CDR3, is DSGVTQTPKHLITATGQRVTLRCSPRSGDLSVYWYQQSLDQGLQFLIQYYNGEERAKGNILERFSAQQFPDLHSELNLSSLELGDSALYFCASSGREAGGYQETQYFGPGTRLLVL.

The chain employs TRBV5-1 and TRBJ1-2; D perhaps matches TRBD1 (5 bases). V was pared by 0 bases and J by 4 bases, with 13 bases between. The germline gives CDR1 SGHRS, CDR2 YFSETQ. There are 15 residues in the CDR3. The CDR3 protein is CASSLGQLAGYGYTF. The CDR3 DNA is TGCGCCAGCAGCTTGGGACAGCTGGCCGGCTATGGCTACACCTTC.

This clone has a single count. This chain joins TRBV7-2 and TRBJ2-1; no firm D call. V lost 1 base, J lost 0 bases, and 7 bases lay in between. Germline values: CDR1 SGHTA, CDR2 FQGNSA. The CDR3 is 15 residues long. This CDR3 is CASSLVPHSYNEQFF. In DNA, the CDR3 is TGTGCCAGCAGCTTAGTCCCCCACTCCTACAATGAGCAGTTCTTC.

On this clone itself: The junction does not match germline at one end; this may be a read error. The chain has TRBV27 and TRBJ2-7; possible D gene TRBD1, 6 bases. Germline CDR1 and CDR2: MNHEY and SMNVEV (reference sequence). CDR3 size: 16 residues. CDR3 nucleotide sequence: TGTGCCGGCAGTTTATCGACGACATTAGGGGGCTACGAGCAGTACTTC. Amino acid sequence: CAGSLSTTLGGYEQYF.

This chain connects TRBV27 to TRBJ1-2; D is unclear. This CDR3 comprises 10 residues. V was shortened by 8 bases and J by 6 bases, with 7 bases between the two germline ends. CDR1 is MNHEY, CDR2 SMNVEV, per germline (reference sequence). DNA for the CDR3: TGTGCCAGCCATAGAGATGGCTACACCTTC. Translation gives CASHRDGYTF.

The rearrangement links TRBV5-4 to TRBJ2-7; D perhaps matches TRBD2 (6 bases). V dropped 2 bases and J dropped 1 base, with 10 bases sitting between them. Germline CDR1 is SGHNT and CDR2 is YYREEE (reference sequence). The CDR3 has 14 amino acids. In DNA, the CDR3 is TGTGCCAGCAGCTTACGCGGGGTATCCTACGAGCAGTACTTC. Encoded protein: CASSLRGVSYEQYF.

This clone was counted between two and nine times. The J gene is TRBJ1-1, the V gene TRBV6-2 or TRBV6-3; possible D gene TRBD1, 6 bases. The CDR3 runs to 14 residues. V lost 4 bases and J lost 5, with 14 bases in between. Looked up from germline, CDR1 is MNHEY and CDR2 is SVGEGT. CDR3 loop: CASSSGGPETEAFF. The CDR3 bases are TGTGCCAGCAGTTCCGGGGGGCCCGAAACTGAAGCTTTCTTT.

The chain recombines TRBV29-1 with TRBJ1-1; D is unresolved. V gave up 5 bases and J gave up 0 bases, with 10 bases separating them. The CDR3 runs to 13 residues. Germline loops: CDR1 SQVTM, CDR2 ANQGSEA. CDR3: CSVSARLNTEAFF. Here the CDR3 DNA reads TGCAGCGTTAGCGCCCGACTGAACACTGAAGCTTTCTTT. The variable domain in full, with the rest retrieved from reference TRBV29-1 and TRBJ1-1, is SAVISQKPSRDICQRGTSLTIQCQVDSQVTMMFWYRQQPGQSLTLIATANQGSEATYESGFVIDKFPISRPNLTFSTLTVSNMSPEDSSIYLCSVSARLNTEAFFGQGTRLTVV.